This T cell receptor (beta chain) derives from a study of beta chain features in type 1 diabetes. Regarding the study as a whole: For Type 1 diabetes patients, all four CD4+ subsets carried TCRB CDR3s that were moderately but significantly shorter. Unsettled here was the matter of whether HLA type influences TCRB rearrangement.

Sorting that relied on CD45RO/CCR7/CD25/CD127/CD95/CD27 yielded CD4+ naive, central memory, regulatory and stem cell-like memory cells. Sequencing targeted expressed TCRB transcripts, as all isolated RNA had been reverse transcribed. Some clones are missing from TCRdb's copy, which holds only in-frame ones; the method was immunoSEQ multiplex PCR. The table shows 250,000 to 350,000 clones, with about 14% occurring only once. The CDR3 loop spans 13 amino acids. The germline CDR1 and CDR2 sequences are SEHNR and FQNEAQ (reference sequence). Trimming removed 3 bases at V and 5 bases at J, with 11 bases between. This clone has more than one count but fewer than ten. Its antigen remains unidentified.

The chain is built from TRBV7-9 and TRBJ2-7; possibly TRBD1 for D (5 bases). What was sequenced was central memory CD4+ T cells from blood. The clonotype was recovered from a man younger than 45 in good health. CDR3 in DNA: TGTGCCAGCAGCTTTCAGGGTTTGAACGAGCAGTACTTC. As protein: CASSFQGLNEQYF.